This T cell receptor beta chain was sequenced in a study of a mutant IDH1 vaccine in newly diagnosed glioma. At the level of the study: The patients were given eight vaccinations, one each in weeks 1, 3, 5, 7, 11, 15, 19 and 23. Earlier therapy was either radiotherapy, temozolomide, or both, and most got both. Overall study results and limits: Seemingly, top peripheral T cell clonotype changes bore no relation to pseudoprogression.

Time point meaning: week 11, during vaccination. The investigators gave 300 ug of mutant IDH1 20-mer peptide in each vaccine dose, together with topical imiquimod. Regarding this clone: As yet, its antigen is unknown.

The CDR3 covers 12 residues. Germline lookup yields CDR1 ENHRY and CDR2 SYGVKD. V was shortened by 4 bases and J by 4 bases, with 5 bases between the two germline ends. Repertoires were generated with immunoSEQ multiplex PCR, while TCRdb's copy carries only in-frame clones and drops some. The table has roughly 120,000 clones, just under 80% seen once. The chain has TRBV10-3 and TRBJ1-3; D is undetermined. Sequences were derived from PBMCs, sampled from a glioma patient whose treatment included an IDH1 peptide vaccine. This TCR derives from a middle-aged man with glioma. CDR3: CAISAGGNTIYF. Here the CDR3 DNA reads TGTGCCATCAGTGCGGGGGGAAACACCATATATTTT.